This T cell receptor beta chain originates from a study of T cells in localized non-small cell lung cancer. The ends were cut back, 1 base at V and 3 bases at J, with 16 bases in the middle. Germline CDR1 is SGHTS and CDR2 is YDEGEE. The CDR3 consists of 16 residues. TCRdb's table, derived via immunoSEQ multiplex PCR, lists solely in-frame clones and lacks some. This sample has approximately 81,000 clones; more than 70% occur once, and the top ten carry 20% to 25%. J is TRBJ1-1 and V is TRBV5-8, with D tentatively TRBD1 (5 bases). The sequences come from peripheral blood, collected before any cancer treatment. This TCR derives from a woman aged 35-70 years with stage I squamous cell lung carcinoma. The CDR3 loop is CASSLWRGMKDTEAFF. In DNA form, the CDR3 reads TGTGCCAGCAGCTTGTGGAGGGGAATGAAGGACACTGAAGCTTTCTTT.